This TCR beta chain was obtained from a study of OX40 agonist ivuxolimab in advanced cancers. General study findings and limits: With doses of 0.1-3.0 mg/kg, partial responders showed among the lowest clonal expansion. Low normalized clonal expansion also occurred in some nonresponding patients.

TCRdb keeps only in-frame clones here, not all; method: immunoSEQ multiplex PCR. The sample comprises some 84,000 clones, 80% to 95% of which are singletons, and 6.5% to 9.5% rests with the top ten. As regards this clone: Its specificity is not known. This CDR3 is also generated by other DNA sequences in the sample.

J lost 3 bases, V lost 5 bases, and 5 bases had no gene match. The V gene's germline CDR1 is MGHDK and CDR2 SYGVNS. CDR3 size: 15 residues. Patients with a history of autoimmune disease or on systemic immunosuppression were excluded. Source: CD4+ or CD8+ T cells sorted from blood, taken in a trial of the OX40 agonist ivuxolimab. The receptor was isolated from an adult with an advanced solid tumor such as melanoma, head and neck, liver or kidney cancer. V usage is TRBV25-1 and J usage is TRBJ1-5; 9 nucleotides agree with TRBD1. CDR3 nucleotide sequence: TGTGCCAGCAGTTCGGGACAGGGCCTCAATCAGCCCCAGCATTTT. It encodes CASSSGQGLNQPQHF.